This T cell receptor beta chain emerged from a study of blood T cell repertoires in COVID-19. Some clones are missing from TCRdb's copy, which holds only in-frame ones; the method was immunoSEQ multiplex PCR. Counted here are about 300,000 clones, nearly 90% occurring once; the ten biggest clones make up 5.5% to 7%. Germline CDR1 is SGHAT and CDR2 is FQNNGV. V was pared by 4 bases and J by 0 bases, with 8 bases of the junction left unmatched. There are 16 residues in the CDR3. The source is a woman aged 25 to 39 who had recovered from COVID-19. The sequenced sample consisted of PBMCs or T cells enriched from blood (not recorded which). V is TRBV11-2 and J is TRBJ2-7, with 8 bases aligning to TRBD2. CDR3 residues: CASSSAGGRYSYEQYF. CDR3 in DNA: TGTGCCAGCAGCTCCGCGGGGGGACGATACTCCTACGAGCAGTACTTC.